These 12 T cell receptor beta chains came from one sample sequenced in a study of T cell repertoires in cytomegalovirus infection. TCRdb used MiXCR to reprocess the reads, holding one entry per CDR3 protein. The table shows just under 550,000 distinct CDR3 sequences, with about 25% occurring only once. The sequencing sample was made of PBMCs. Receptors originate from a human donor in good health (CMV status not recorded). Some clones in this sample may be carry-over from other donors' samples.

This clonotype has just a few counts. The chain couples TRBV2 to TRBJ2-3; the match to TRBD1 covers 7 bases. The V gene's germline CDR1 is SNHLY and CDR2 FYNNEI. With 6 bases clipped from V and 7 bases from J, the junction kept 13 bases outside the gene matches. This CDR3 has 15 amino acids. The CDR3 region is CASRGTGTALHTQYF. The CDR3 DNA reads as TGTGCCAGCAGAGGTACTGGGACAGCCCTTCATACGCAGTATTTT.

This chain connects TRBV19 to TRBJ2-1, with 11 bases aligning to TRBD2. Per the germline V gene, CDR1 is LNHDA and CDR2 is SQIVND (reference sequence). The V segment lost 3 bases and the J segment 14 bases; nucleotides outside the gene matches: 12. CDR3 length equals 15 residues. The CDR3 DNA sequence: TGTGCCAGTAGTATCGCTGGACTAGCGGGCACGGTGGAGTTCTTC. Translating gives CASSIAGLAGTVEFF. Full variable domain (missing parts from reference TRBV19 and TRBJ2-1): DGGITQSPKYLFRKEGQNVTLSCEQNLNHDAMYWYRQDPGQGLRLIYYSQIVNDFQKGDIAEGYSVSREKKESFPLTVTSAQKNPTAFYLCASSIAGLAGTVEFFGPGTRLTVL.

This rearrangement joins TRBV5-6 to TRBJ1-2; D unresolved. The CDR3 runs 14 residues. Trimming removed 2 bases from V and 2 bases from J, with 10 bases in between. The germline CDR1 and CDR2 sequences are SGHDT and YYEEEE. The CDR3 sequence: CASSLSTVNYGYTF. The CDR3 nucleotides read TGTGCCAGCAGCTTATCGACGGTCAACTATGGCTACACCTTC. Full variable domain (missing parts from reference TRBV5-6 and TRBJ1-2): DAGVTQSPTHLIKTRGQQVTLRCSPKSGHDTVSWYQQALGQGPQFIFQYYEEEERQRGNFPDRFSGHQFPNYSSELNVNALLLGDSALYLCASSLSTVNYGYTFGSGTRLTVV.

This sequence joins TRBV29-1 and TRBJ2-6, with D uncertain. The CDR3 sequence is 16 residues long. The germline gives CDR1 SQVTM, CDR2 ANQGSEA. V was trimmed by 7 bases and J by 1 base, leaving 17 bases between them. CDR3 amino acids: CSAQVSSSSGANVLTF. For the CDR3, the DNA is TGCAGCGCTCAGGTATCTTCGTCATCTGGGGCCAACGTCCTGACTTTC.

This clonotype was picked up a small number of times. This CDR3 is CASSFGAGVLSNEQFF. The CDR3 DNA reads as TGTGCCAGCAGTTTTGGGGCGGGAGTTTTGAGCAATGAGCAGTTCTTC. The chain is built from TRBV28 and TRBJ2-1; 7 bases match TRBD2. Looked up from germline, CDR1 is MDHEN and CDR2 is SYDVKM. The CDR3 is 16 amino acids. Losses at the gene ends were 3 bases for V and 6 bases for J; bases not matched to a gene: 11.

This clonotype has a count of ten or more. The chain combines TRBV7-8 with TRBJ2-3, with 7 bases fitting TRBD2. Germline loops: CDR1 SGHVS, CDR2 FQNEAQ. V shed 1 base and J 1 base; nucleotides not matched to a gene: 8. This CDR3 contains 17 residues. The CDR3 DNA follows: TGTGCCAGCAGCTTAGGAGCTTTAGCGGGCCGCACAGATACGCAGTATTTT. Its protein is CASSLGALAGRTDTQYF. Using reference TRBV7-8 and TRBJ2-3 for the parts outside the CDR3, the full variable domain is GAGVSQSPRYKVAKRGQDVALRCDPISGHVSLFWYQQALGQGPEFLTYFQNEAQLDKSGLPSDRFFAERPEGSVSTLKIQRTQQEDSAVYLCASSLGALAGRTDTQYFGPGTRLTVL.

This clonotype was seen at least ten times. The CDR3 bases are TGTGCCAGCAGGCATACGGGACAGGGGGCTGCCGGGGAGCTGTTTTTT. Its translation is CASRHTGQGAAGELFF. This rearrangement joins TRBV7-2 to TRBJ2-2, with 12 bases matching TRBD1. Germline assignment: CDR1 SGHTA and CDR2 FQGNSA. This CDR3 is 16 amino acids long. After removal of 6 bases from V and 6 bases from J, the junction contained 8 bases not matched to a gene.

The rearrangement links TRBV4-1 to TRBJ1-3; no definite D call. The length of the CDR3 is 15 residues. V lost 4 bases, J lost 2 bases, and 12 bases lay in between. Germline V lookup: CDR1 MGHRA, CDR2 YSYEKL. The CDR3 reads CASSPYEVTGNTIYF. In DNA, the CDR3 is TGCGCCAGCAGCCCCTACGAAGTCACTGGAAACACCATATATTTT.

This clonotype was recorded a few times. The chain links TRBV2 to TRBJ2-3; no reliable D call. The CDR3 is 13 residues long. With 7 bases removed from V and 3 bases from J, the gap between germline ends came to 11 bases. Germline V gene data show CDR1 as SNHLY and CDR2 as FYNNEI. CDR3 in DNA: TGTGCCAGCATCCCGAGTGGGACAGATACGCAGTATTTT. Protein sequence: CASIPSGTDTQYF.

The chain links TRBV6-2 or TRBV6-3 to TRBJ2-3; D call uncertain. The CDR3 contains 17 residues. The germline V gene has CDR1 MNHEY and CDR2 SVGEGT. Trimming stripped 0 bases from V and 1 base from J, with 14 bases between. For the CDR3, the DNA is TGTGCCAGCAGTTACTCGACGGGTAGCATGGGCACAGATACGCAGTATTTT. Its translation is CASSYSTGSMGTDTQYF.

This clonotype was observed a handful of times. The V gene is TRBV19, the J gene TRBJ1-3; D gene ambiguous. Germline values: CDR1 LNHDA, CDR2 SQIVND (reference sequence). V lost 7 bases to trimming and J lost 2 bases, with 15 bases between them. The CDR3 length is 15 residues. CDR3 in amino acids: CASMLAPGPGNTIYF. CDR3 DNA sequence: TGTGCCAGTATGTTGGCTCCTGGCCCTGGAAACACCATATATTTT.

This clonotype was recorded many times. The chain links TRBV7-2 to TRBJ2-3, with TRBD1 matching over 11 bases. CDR1 and CDR2 (germline): SGHTA, FQGNSA. This CDR3 has 15 amino acids. The V and J ends lost 5 bases and 4 bases, in that order; junction bases with no gene match: 5. CDR3 amino acids: CASSQDRGRSDTQYF. DNA for the CDR3: TGTGCCAGCAGCCAGGACAGGGGGCGCTCAGATACGCAGTATTTT.